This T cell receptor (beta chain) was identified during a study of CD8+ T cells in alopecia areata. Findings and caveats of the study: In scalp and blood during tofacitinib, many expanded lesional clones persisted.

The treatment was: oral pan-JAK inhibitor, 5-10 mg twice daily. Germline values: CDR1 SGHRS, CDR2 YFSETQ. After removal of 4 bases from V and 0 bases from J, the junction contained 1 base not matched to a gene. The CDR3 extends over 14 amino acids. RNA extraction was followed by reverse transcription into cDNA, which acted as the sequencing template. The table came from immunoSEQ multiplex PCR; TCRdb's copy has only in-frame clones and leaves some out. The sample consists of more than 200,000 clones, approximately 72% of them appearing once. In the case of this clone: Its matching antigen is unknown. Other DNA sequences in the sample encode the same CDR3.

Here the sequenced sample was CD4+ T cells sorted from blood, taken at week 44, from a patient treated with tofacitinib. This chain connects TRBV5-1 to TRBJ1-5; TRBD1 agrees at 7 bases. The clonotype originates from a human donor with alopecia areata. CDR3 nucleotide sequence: TGCGCCAGCAGCCAGGGGGGTAGCAATCAGCCCCAGCATTTT. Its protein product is CASSQGGSNQPQHF. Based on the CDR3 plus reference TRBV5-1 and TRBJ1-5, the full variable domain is KAGVTQTPRYLIKTRGQQVTLSCSPISGHRSVSWYQQTPGQGLQFLFEYFSETQRNKGNFPGRFSGRQFSNSRSEMNVSTLELGDSALYLCASSQGGSNQPQHFGDGTRLSIL.